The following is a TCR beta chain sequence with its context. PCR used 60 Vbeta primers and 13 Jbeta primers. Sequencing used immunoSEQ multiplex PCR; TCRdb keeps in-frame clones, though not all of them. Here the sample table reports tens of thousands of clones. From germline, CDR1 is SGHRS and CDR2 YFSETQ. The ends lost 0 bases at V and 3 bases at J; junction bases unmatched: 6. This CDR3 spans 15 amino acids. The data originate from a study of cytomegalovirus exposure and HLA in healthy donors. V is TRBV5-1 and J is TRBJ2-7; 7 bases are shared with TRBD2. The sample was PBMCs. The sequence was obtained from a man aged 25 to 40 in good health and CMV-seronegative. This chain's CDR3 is CASSLGLAGIYEQYF. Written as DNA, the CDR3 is TGCGCCAGCAGCTTGGGACTAGCAGGGATCTACGAGCAGTACTTC.